The 3 T cell receptor beta chains below all came from one sample that was sequenced in a study of cytomegalovirus exposure and HLA in healthy donors. 13 Jbeta primers and 60 Vbeta primers were used for the PCR. The data were produced by immunoSEQ multiplex PCR, yet TCRdb's version contains in-frame clones alone and is incomplete. Found here are some 190,000 clones, around 83% of them singletons; the top ten hold around 1.6%. Sequencing was performed on PBMCs. The receptor set was obtained from a man in his forties in good health and CMV-seropositive.

The V gene is TRBV27, the J gene TRBJ1-4, with D tentatively TRBD1 (5 bases). CDR1 is MNHEY, CDR2 SMNVEV, per germline (reference sequence). The CDR3 extends over 16 amino acids. Trimming shortened V by 2 bases and J by 3 bases, and 13 bases separated the two germline ends. The CDR3: CASSLIPTASNEKLFF. CDR3 nucleotides: TGTGCCAGCAGTTTAATCCCGACAGCCTCTAATGAAAAACTGTTTTTT.

The chain couples TRBV27 to TRBJ2-7, with D tentatively TRBD1 (6 bases). V lost 6 bases and J lost 3, with 15 bases in between. CDR3 length equals 14 residues. Per germline, CDR1 MNHEY and CDR2 SMNVEV (reference sequence). The chain's CDR3 is CASRGTGQGYEQYF. As DNA, the CDR3 is TGTGCCAGCAGGGGAACAGGGCAGGGCTACGAGCAGTACTTC.

The chain uses TRBV9 and TRBJ2-1; 9 bases match TRBD1. This CDR3 contains 16 residues. After removal of 4 bases from V and 8 bases from J, the junction contained 13 bases not matched to a gene. Germline V CDR1 and CDR2: SGDLS, YYNGEE. The CDR3 nucleotides are TGTGCCAGCAGCAACTCCCGGGACAGGGAGACGGATGAGCAGTTCTTC. Translating gives CASSNSRDRETDEQFF.